The subject of this entry is one T cell receptor (beta chain). The data were taken from a study of PD-L1 blockade in urothelial cancer. Overall study context: Median T cell yield from blood was roughly 140,000.

Data came from immunoSEQ multiplex PCR; TCRdb stores just in-frame clones and leaves some out. The sample has some 75,000 clones; 91% are singletons. The CDR3 totals 15 residues. Germline lookup yields CDR1 MGHRA and CDR2 YSYEKL. V shed 5 bases and J 5 bases; nucleotides not matched to a gene: 8. Time point in this sample: peripheral blood 6 weeks after treatment start. Each patient presented with locally advanced or metastatic urothelial carcinoma. The genes are TRBV4-1 and TRBJ2-1; the match to TRBD1 covers 8 bases. This clonotype was sampled from an elderly woman with urothelial cancer. Material: PBMCs, obtained around atezolizumab (anti-PD-L1) treatment. The CDR3 nucleotides read TGCGCCAGCAGCTTACAGGGGGGAAACGACAATGAGCAGTTCTTC. Translation gives CASSLQGGNDNEQFF.